Each of the 4 T cell receptor beta chains below was sequenced from the same sample in a study of cytomegalovirus exposure and HLA in healthy donors. Use of 60 Vbeta and 13 Jbeta primers characterized the PCR. The assay was immunoSEQ multiplex PCR, and TCRdb's table has in-frame clones only and misses some. The sample records over 100,000 clones, roughly three fifths being singletons. Sequencing was carried out using PBMCs. All receptors come from a man aged 35 to 55 in good health and CMV-seropositive.

The V call is TRBV7-2, the J call TRBJ2-3; D perhaps matches TRBD2 (6 bases). Germline CDR1 and CDR2: SGHTA and FQGNSA. The CDR3 runs to 13 residues. V lost 8 bases to trimming and J lost 2 bases, with 11 bases between them. DNA for the CDR3: TGTGCCAGCGACCGGGACTCCACAGATACGCAGTATTTT. Protein sequence: CASDRDSTDTQYF.

The chain employs TRBV10-3 and TRBJ1-2; TRBD1 aligns across 7 bases. CDR1 and CDR2 (germline): ENHRY, SYGVKD. This CDR3 has 14 residues. Trimming at V came to 4 bases and at J to 2 bases, leaving 4 bases not matched to a gene. In DNA, the CDR3 is TGTGCCATCAGTGGGGACAGTGTGAACTATGGCTACACCTTC. This codes for CAISGDSVNYGYTF.

The chain employs TRBV6-5 and TRBJ1-5; 12 nucleotides match TRBD1. The CDR3 runs 16 residues. Germline values: CDR1 MNHEY, CDR2 SVGAGI. Losses at the gene ends were 0 bases for V and 7 bases for J; bases not matched to a gene: 4. The CDR3 here is CASSYSGTGGGQPQHF. The CDR3 region has the DNA TGTGCCAGCAGTTACTCCGGGACAGGGGGCGGGCAGCCCCAGCATTTT.

This clone was observed a single time. The V and J genes are TRBV25-1 and TRBJ2-5; tentative D call: TRBD2 (5 bases). V was pared by 3 bases and J by 5 bases, with 13 bases between. This CDR3 spans 14 amino acids. The germline gives CDR1 MGHDK, CDR2 SYGVNS. The CDR3 sequence is CASSDLTRGETQYF. As DNA, the CDR3 is TGTGCCAGCAGTGATTTAACCCGAGGGGAGACCCAGTACTTC.